This T cell receptor beta chain stems from a study of T cells after yellow fever vaccination. Whole-study results and caveats: Few clonotypes appeared in both CD4 and CD8 compartments.

The V end lost 3 bases, the J end lost 13 bases, and 21 bases lay between the germline ends. This CDR3 contains 14 residues. Germline lookup yields CDR1 DFQATT and CDR2 SNEGSKA (reference sequence). This clonotype was detected only a few times. The antigen remains unidentified. TCRdb redid the calling of the 5' RACE reads with MiXCR, one entry per CDR3 protein. Of more than 300,000 distinct CDR3 sequences detected, around 11% appear once; the ten largest clones hold 3% to 3.5%. Sequenced material: CD4+ T cells sorted from PBMCs, taken 45 days after the yellow fever booster vaccination. The V and J genes are TRBV20-1 and TRBJ1-4; weak D call: TRBD1 (5 bases). This TCR derives from a man between 18 and 29 years old who received the YFV17D yellow fever vaccine. The CDR3: CSASRTITDSRLFF. CDR3 sequence (DNA): TGCAGTGCTAGCAGGACCATCACCGACAGTAGACTGTTTTTT.